Listed below are T cell receptor beta chains from one sample, sequenced in a study of Ad26.COV2.S vaccination and SARS-CoV-2 variants. Produced via immunoSEQ multiplex PCR; TCRdb's table is partial and in-frame only. Among 350,000 to 450,000 clones listed, roughly 84% were seen once. The sample in question was peripheral blood, obtained in a trial of Ad26.COV2.S vaccine versus placebo. All receptors derive from a person aged 18-60 years who received the Ad26.COV2.S COVID-19 vaccine or a placebo. Both conserved end residues are part of each CDR3. D genes are given only for firm matches. Size values are once, few and many counts, or a class for expanded clones, and some rows have none.

.	once	TRBV2	20	TRBJ1-2	CASSELVYFGQPVQERGYTF	TGTGCCAGCAGTGAATTGGTATATTTCGGACAGCCGGTCCAGGAGCGTGGCTACACCTTC
.	.	TRBV20-1	11	TRBJ2-7	CSARWATEQYF	TGCAGTGCTAGATGGGCAACCGAGCAGTACTTC
.	.	TRBV6-5	14	TRBJ2-3	CASKFQDGTDTQYF	TGTGCCAGCAAGTTCCAGGACGGCACAGATACGCAGTATTTT
TRBD2	.	TRBV19	14	TRBJ2-2	CASRPAGGTGELFF	TGTGCCAGTAGACCAGCGGGGGGGACCGGGGAGCTGTTTTTT
.	.	TRBV7-6	18	TRBJ2-3	CASAFRAGFVDSTDTQYF	TGTGCCAGCGCGTTCAGGGCGGGGTTTGTCGATAGCACAGATACGCAGTATTTT
.	few	TRBV11-3	13	TRBJ2-3	CASSWSGPDTQYF	TGTGCCAGCAGCTGGTCAGGTCCAGATACGCAGTATTTT
.	.	TRBV29-1	14	TRBJ2-1	CSVVGWIVVDEQFF	TGCAGCGTTGTCGGATGGATAGTCGTGGATGAGCAGTTCTTC
TRBD1	.	TRBV27	16	TRBJ1-6	CASRVQGGSKNSPLHF	TGTGCCAGCAGAGTACAGGGGGGGAGTAAGAATTCACCCCTCCACTTT
.	.	TRBV7-3	13	TRBJ2-5	CASSPEAAGTQYF	TGTGCCAGCAGCCCAGAAGCCGCGGGGACCCAGTACTTC
.	.	TRBV30	15	TRBJ1-3	CAWRRTTVSGNTIYF	TGTGCCTGGAGGAGGACTACAGTATCTGGAAACACCATATATTTT
.	.	TRBV6-5	13	TRBJ1-1	CASSYSINTEAFF	TGTGCCAGCAGTTATTCCATTAACACTGAAGCTTTCTTT
.	.	TRBV7-2	15	TRBJ2-1	CASSLVTGRNNEQFF	TGTGCCAGCAGCTTAGTTACCGGGAGAAACAATGAGCAGTTCTTC
.	.	TRBV3-1/TRBV3-2	15	TRBJ1-4	CASSQQPGGEEKLFF	TGTGCCAGCAGCCAACAGCCGGGGGGGGAGGAAAAACTGTTTTTT
TRBD1	once	TRBV7-9	15	TRBJ2-7	CASSLEDRVDDEQYF	TGTGCCAGCAGCTTAGAGGACAGGGTTGATGACGAGCAGTACTTC
TRBD2	few	TRBV2	14	TRBJ2-1	CAILGGGAYDEQFF	TGTGCCATCCTTGGCGGGGGGGCCTACGATGAGCAGTTCTTC
.	.	TRBV15	14	TRBJ1-2	CATSRDLQGSNYTF	TGTGCCACCAGCAGAGATCTACAGGGATCCAACTACACCTTC
.	.	TRBV6-1	14	TRBJ1-2	CASSEAHRNYGYTF	TGTGCCAGCAGTGAAGCGCACAGGAACTATGGCTACACCTTC
.	once	TRBV5-8	13	TRBJ1-1	CASFRGSDTEAFF	TGTGCCAGCTTCCGGGGTTCGGACACTGAAGCTTTCTTT
TRBD2	.	TRBV9	15	TRBJ2-1	CASSGLAGGNNEQFF	TGTGCCAGCAGCGGACTAGCGGGGGGAAACAATGAGCAGTTCTTC
TRBD1	once	TRBV19	15	TRBJ1-1	CASNQRGRAQTEAFF	TGTGCCAGTAACCAAAGGGGGCGGGCACAAACTGAAGCTTTCTTT
.	.	TRBV5-1	14	TRBJ2-7	CASSIGPSSYEQYF	TGCGCCAGCAGCATTGGACCCTCTTCCTACGAGCAGTACTTC
.	.	TRBV27	13	TRBJ1-1	CASSLERNTEAFF	TGTGCCAGCAGTTTAGAGAGGAACACTGAAGCTTTCTTT
.	.	TRBV14	11	TRBJ2-5	CASSQQETQYF	TGTGCCAGCAGCCAACAAGAGACCCAGTACTTC
.	few	TRBV7-9	15	TRBJ1-6	CASSQGTSYNSPLHF	TGTGCCAGCAGCCAGGGGACCTCCTATAATTCACCCCTCCACTTT
TRBD1	once	TRBV5-6	15	TRBJ1-1	CASSLMTGIMAEAFF	TGTGCCAGCAGCTTGATGACAGGGATAATGGCTGAAGCTTTCTTT
TRBD2	.	TRBV9	14	TRBJ2-7	CASSVTSGGYEQYF	TGTGCCAGCAGCGTGACTAGCGGGGGCTACGAGCAGTACTTC
.	.	TRBV6-4	14	TRBJ2-3	CASSEQDGTDTQYF	TGTGCCAGCAGTGAACAGGATGGCACAGATACGCAGTATTTT
TRBD1	.	TRBV5-1	15	TRBJ1-2	CASSPWVDRDDGYTF	TGCGCCAGCAGCCCTTGGGTCGACAGGGATGATGGCTACACCTTC
TRBD1	.	TRBV5-4	13	TRBJ1-1	CASRSGQGTEAFF	TGTGCCAGCAGGTCGGGACAGGGGACTGAAGCTTTCTTT
TRBD1	.	TRBV13	16	TRBJ1-2	CASSLRTGASNYGYTF	TGTGCCAGCAGCCTGAGGACAGGAGCTTCTAACTATGGCTACACCTTC
TRBD1	.	TRBV5-4	13	TRBJ1-2	CASSQDRTYGYTF	TGTGCCAGCAGCCAGGACAGGACCTATGGCTACACCTTC
.	few	TRBV12-5	14	TRBJ1-5	CASGPAGPDQPQHF	TGTGCTAGTGGCCCCGCGGGCCCAGATCAGCCCCAGCATTTT
TRBD1	.	TRBV7-2	13	TRBJ1-5	CATRTGSNQPQHF	TGTGCCACCCGGACAGGTAGCAATCAGCCCCAGCATTTT
TRBD2	.	TRBV3-1/TRBV3-2	14	TRBJ2-7	CASRQAGGHDEQYF	TGTGCCAGCAGGCAGGCGGGGGGGCACGACGAGCAGTACTTC
TRBD1	.	TRBV5-1	15	TRBJ1-2	CASSFGQGVEGGYTF	TGCGCCAGCAGCTTCGGTCAGGGGGTAGAGGGTGGCTACACCTTC
.	.	TRBV27	16	TRBJ2-7	CASSLGSVTYSYEQYF	TGTGCCAGCAGCCTGGGGTCGGTTACATACTCCTACGAGCAGTACTTC
.	.	TRBV19	14	TRBJ1-2	CASSIVRGPTGYTF	TGTGCCAGTAGTATTGTCAGGGGCCCTACTGGCTACACCTTC
TRBD2	once	TRBV30	14	TRBJ2-1	CAWRSSGGRNEQFF	TGTGCCTGGAGGAGTAGCGGGGGCCGAAATGAGCAGTTCTTC
.	.	TRBV15	13	TRBJ1-5	CATSTRAVQPQHF	TGTGCCACCAGCACCCGGGCAGTTCAGCCCCAGCATTTT